These T cell receptor beta chains were read from a single sample in a study of cytomegalovirus exposure and HLA in healthy donors. The table came from immunoSEQ multiplex PCR; TCRdb's copy has only in-frame clones and leaves some out. Of about 160,000 clones listed, around 79% are singletons. The source material was PBMCs. These receptors were collected from a middle-aged man in good health and CMV-seronegative. The CDR3 runs from the conserved cysteine through the conserved F or W. The order of the fields is V gene, J gene, CDR3 protein.

V gene: TRBV30
J gene: TRBJ2-2
CDR3 protein: CAWTLKGRTGELFF

V gene: TRBV11-2
J gene: TRBJ1-4
CDR3 protein: CASSLDGGLGEKLFF

V gene: TRBV7-9
J gene: TRBJ2-3
CDR3 protein: CASSFGTKADTQYF

V gene: TRBV5-8
J gene: TRBJ1-5
CDR3 protein: CASRFVGRAQRSNQPQHF

V gene: TRBV5-1
J gene: TRBJ1-4
CDR3 protein: CASSRDMAEKLFF

V gene: TRBV14
J gene: TRBJ1-1
CDR3 protein: CASSPRTIRGFKAFF

V gene: TRBV4-3
J gene: TRBJ1-1
CDR3 protein: CASSQDFNRGETEAFF

V gene: TRBV19
J gene: TRBJ1-3
CDR3 protein: CATAGASGNTIYF

V gene: TRBV9
J gene: TRBJ2-1
CDR3 protein: CASSARGDKGWNNEQFF

V gene: TRBV5-4
J gene: TRBJ2-2
CDR3 protein: CASSPEQVTGELFF

V gene: TRBV5-6
J gene: TRBJ2-1
CDR3 protein: CASSLQGAAYNEQFF

V gene: TRBV7-3
J gene: TRBJ2-3
CDR3 protein: CASSLTGSVTDTQYF

V gene: TRBV7-3
J gene: TRBJ2-3
CDR3 protein: CASSFSGQVTDTQYF

V gene: TRBV9
J gene: TRBJ1-2
CDR3 protein: CASSMGQDSGYTF

V gene: TRBV5-4
J gene: TRBJ1-4
CDR3 protein: CASSFGGFSEKLFF

V gene: TRBV5-1
J gene: TRBJ2-1
CDR3 protein: CASSSGTSPSNEQFF

V gene: TRBV30
J gene: TRBJ1-2
CDR3 protein: CAWSPDRDYGYTF

V gene: TRBV14
J gene: TRBJ2-1
CDR3 protein: CASSQDDRGIYNEQFF

V gene: TRBV29-1
J gene: TRBJ2-7
CDR3 protein: CSVTTGGGEQYF

V gene: TRBV5-1
J gene: TRBJ2-5
CDR3 protein: CASSWGRAGLQETQYF

V gene: TRBV30
J gene: TRBJ1-4
CDR3 protein: CAWSRGQGAEKLFF

V gene: TRBV7-2
J gene: TRBJ2-3
CDR3 protein: CASSFGQRGRTDTQYF

V gene: TRBV6-1
J gene: TRBJ2-3
CDR3 protein: CASSETHQGGDTQYF

V gene: TRBV9
J gene: TRBJ1-4
CDR3 protein: CASSVAGTGGSLFF

V gene: TRBV7-8
J gene: TRBJ2-2
CDR3 protein: CASSLGSTNTGELFF

V gene: TRBV5-1
J gene: TRBJ2-2
CDR3 protein: CASDPGHLTGELFF

V gene: TRBV7-6
J gene: TRBJ2-5
CDR3 protein: CASSPGTGAETQYF

V gene: TRBV7-8
J gene: TRBJ2-7
CDR3 protein: CASSPLAGITYEQYF

V gene: TRBV27
J gene: TRBJ2-5
CDR3 protein: CASKTAGAGEQYF

V gene: TRBV30
J gene: TRBJ2-3
CDR3 protein: CAWSGGIGDTQYF

V gene: TRBV5-6
J gene: TRBJ2-5
CDR3 protein: CASSLGTPETQYF

V gene: TRBV25-1
J gene: TRBJ2-2
CDR3 protein: CASRFGALGTGELFF

V gene: TRBV10-3
J gene: TRBJ1-5
CDR3 protein: CAISGNRDNQPQHF